The 13 T cell receptor beta chains below all came from one sample that was sequenced in a study of cytomegalovirus exposure and HLA in healthy donors. Use of 60 Vbeta and 13 Jbeta primers characterized the PCR. Measured with immunoSEQ multiplex PCR; TCRdb has only the in-frame clones, and not every one. This table has 150,000 to 200,000 clones, around 76% appearing once. The sample was PBMCs. The receptors shown here come from a woman under 40 in good health and CMV-seropositive.

This clone showed up just a few times. V gene TRBV7-9 combines with J gene TRBJ1-4, with 8 bases matching TRBD1. The CDR3 has 15 amino acids. The V segment lost 1 base and the J segment 8 bases; nucleotides outside the gene matches: 6. Germline V gene lookup returns CDR1 SEHNR and CDR2 FQNEAQ (reference sequence). The CDR3 coding sequence is TGTGCCAGCAGCTTAGTAGGACAGGGAGAAGAAAAACTGTTTTTT. It translates to CASSLVGQGEEKLFF.

The V call is TRBV18, the J call TRBJ1-5; D gene unclear. CDR3 size: 17 residues. The germline gives CDR1 KGHSH, CDR2 LQKENI. V gave up 3 bases and J gave up 1 base, with 16 bases separating them. CDR3 region: CASSPRRGEKSNQPQHF. CDR3 DNA: TGTGCCAGCTCACCTCGGCGGGGAGAGAAGAGCAATCAGCCCCAGCATTTT.

The CDR3 DNA follows: TGTGCCAGCAGCGTAGCCCCGACAGGGCAAGGCAATACGCAGTATTTT. Residues: CASSVAPTGQGNTQYF. The V and J genes are TRBV9 and TRBJ2-3, with 7 bases fitting TRBD1. Germline loops: CDR1 SGDLS, CDR2 YYNGEE. The junction had 11 bases not matched to a gene; V was cut back by 0 bases and J by 7 bases. The CDR3 totals 16 residues.

The chain carries TRBV6-6 and TRBJ2-7, with D possibly TRBD2 on 5 matching bases. V was pared by 0 bases and J by 3 bases, with 9 bases between. The CDR3 loop spans 14 amino acids. Germline V gives CDR1 MNHNY, CDR2 SVGAGI (reference sequence). The CDR3 sequence: CASSYSSSFYEQYF. The CDR3 region has the DNA TGTGCCAGCAGTTACTCTTCTAGCTTCTACGAGCAGTACTTC.

V usage is TRBV5-1 and J usage is TRBJ1-1; D not certain. Germline V gene sequence: CDR1 SGHRS, CDR2 YFSETQ. V shed 3 bases and J shed 4 bases, with 13 bases lying between them. CDR3 length: 14 amino acids. CDR3 nucleotide sequence: TGCGCCAGCAGCTCGAATACCCCGGGCACTGAAGCTTTCTTT. It specifies CASSSNTPGTEAFF.

The V and J genes are TRBV20-1 and TRBJ2-3; D is uncertain. Germline CDR1 DFQATT, CDR2 SNEGSKA (reference sequence). The V end lost 6 bases, the J end lost 2 bases, and 6 bases lay between the germline ends. CDR3 length equals 11 residues. The CDR3 here is CSAPVTDTQYF. The CDR3 bases are TGCAGTGCGCCGGTCACAGATACGCAGTATTTT.

This sequence joins TRBV2 and TRBJ2-5, with D possibly matching TRBD2 (6 bases). The CDR3 totals 13 residues. V was shortened by 9 bases and J by 1 base, with 12 bases between the two germline ends. Looked up from germline, CDR1 is SNHLY and CDR2 is FYNNEI. CDR3 bases: TGTGCCAGTTTCCGGGGGACCCAAGAGACCCAGTACTTC. Protein product: CASFRGTQETQYF.

There are a few counts of this clone. The chain joins TRBV5-6 to TRBJ2-1; perhaps TRBD2 as D (5 bases). V was clipped by 3 bases and J by 8 bases, with 6 bases between them. Germline loops: CDR1 SGHDT, CDR2 YYEEEE. This CDR3 has 11 amino acids. The CDR3 loop reads CASSWRYEQFF. As DNA, the CDR3 is TGTGCCAGCAGCTGGAGGTATGAGCAGTTCTTC.

V and J are TRBV27 and TRBJ2-2; 8 bases agree with TRBD2. The V segment lost 3 bases and the J segment 3 bases; nucleotides outside the gene matches: 12. This CDR3 contains 18 residues. Germline CDR1 is MNHEY and CDR2 is SMNVEV (reference sequence). CDR3 nucleotide sequence: TGTGCCAGCAGTTTCAACTCCGGGGGGGATGGGGACACCGGGGAGCTGTTTTTT. Its protein product is CASSFNSGGDGDTGELFF.

The rearrangement uses TRBV19 and TRBJ1-2; D possibly corresponds to TRBD1 (5 bases). Germline loops: CDR1 LNHDA, CDR2 SQIVND (reference sequence). The CDR3 consists of 12 residues. Trimming took off 4 bases at V and 4 bases at J, with 7 bases between the two ends. The CDR3 sequence is CASSRQTYGYTF. CDR3 coding DNA: TGTGCCAGTAGTAGACAGACCTATGGCTACACCTTC.

The rearrangement links TRBV6-6 to TRBJ2-5, with no clear D. Germline V gives CDR1 MNHNY, CDR2 SVGAGI (reference sequence). V was cut by 0 bases and J by 4 bases, with 9 bases left in between. The CDR3 spans 14 residues. The CDR3 DNA reads TGTGCCAGCAGTTACTCACCTGCAGGAGAGACCCAGTACTTC. Protein product: CASSYSPAGETQYF.

This clone was counted a few times. The chain uses TRBV10-2 and TRBJ1-2; D unclear. Trimming pared 2 bases from V and 8 bases from J, leaving 15 bases between. The germline gives CDR1 WSHSY, CDR2 SAAADI. CDR3 length: 14 residues. The CDR3 coding sequence is TGCGCCAGCAGTGAGGACATATCCACCGAAGGCTACACCTTC. It codes for CASSEDISTEGYTF.

The rearrangement links TRBV29-1 to TRBJ2-1; tentative D call: TRBD1 (5 bases). The ends were cut back, 6 bases at V and 4 bases at J, with 13 bases in the middle. The CDR3 spans 13 residues. Germline lookup yields CDR1 SQVTM and CDR2 ANQGSEA. CDR3 DNA: TGCAGCGTCGCTGAAGGGGTGTACAATGAGCAGTTCTTC. This codes for CSVAEGVYNEQFF.